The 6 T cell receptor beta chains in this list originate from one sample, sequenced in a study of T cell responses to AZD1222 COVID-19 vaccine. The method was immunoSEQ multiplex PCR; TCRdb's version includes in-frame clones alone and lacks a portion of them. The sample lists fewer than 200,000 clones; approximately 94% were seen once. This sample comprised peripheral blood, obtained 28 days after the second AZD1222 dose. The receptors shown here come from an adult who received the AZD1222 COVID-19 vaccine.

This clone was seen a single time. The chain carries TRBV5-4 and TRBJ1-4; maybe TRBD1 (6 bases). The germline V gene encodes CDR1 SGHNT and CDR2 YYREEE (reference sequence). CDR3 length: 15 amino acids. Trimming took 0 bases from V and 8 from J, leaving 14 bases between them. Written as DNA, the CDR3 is TGTGCCAGCAGCTTGGAGGGGGAGGGATACGAAAAACTGTTTTTT. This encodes CASSLEGEGYEKLFF.

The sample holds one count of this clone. The CDR3 reads CASSQRQGASEQYF. The CDR3 DNA sequence: TGTGCCAGCAGTCAAAGACAGGGGGCAAGTGAGCAGTACTTC. The chain links TRBV2 to TRBJ2-7; 10 positions agree with TRBD1. Unmatched junction bases numbered 8, after V lost 5 bases and J lost 7 bases. The CDR3 contains 14 residues. Germline V gene lookup returns CDR1 SNHLY and CDR2 FYNNEI. Supplemented by reference TRBV2 and TRBJ2-7, the full variable domain reads EPEVTQTPSHQVTQMGQEVILRCVPISNHLYFYWYRQILGQKVEFLVSFYNNEISEKSEIFDDQFSVERPDGSNFTLKIRSTKLEDSAMYFCASSQRQGASEQYFGPGTRLTVT.

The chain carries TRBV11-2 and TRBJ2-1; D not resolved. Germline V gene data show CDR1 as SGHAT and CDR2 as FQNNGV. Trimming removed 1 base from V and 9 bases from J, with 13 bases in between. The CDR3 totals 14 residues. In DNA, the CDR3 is TGTGCCAGCAGCTTAGTTTTTTCCTATGGTGAGCAGTTCTTC. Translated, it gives CASSLVFSYGEQFF.

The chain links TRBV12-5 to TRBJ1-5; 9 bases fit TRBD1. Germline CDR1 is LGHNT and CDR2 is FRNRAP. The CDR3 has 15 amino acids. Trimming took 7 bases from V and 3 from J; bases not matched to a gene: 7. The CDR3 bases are TGTGCTAGTGCTAGAACAGGGGGCTACAATCAGCCCCAGCATTTT. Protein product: CASARTGGYNQPQHF.

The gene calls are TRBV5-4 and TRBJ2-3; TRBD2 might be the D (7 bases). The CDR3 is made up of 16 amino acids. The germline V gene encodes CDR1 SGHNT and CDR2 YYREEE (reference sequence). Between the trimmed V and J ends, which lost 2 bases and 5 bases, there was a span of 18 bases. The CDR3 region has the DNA TGTGCCAGCAGCTTTGAGTGGAAGGGGGGGAAAGATACGCAGTATTTT. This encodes CASSFEWKGGKDTQYF.

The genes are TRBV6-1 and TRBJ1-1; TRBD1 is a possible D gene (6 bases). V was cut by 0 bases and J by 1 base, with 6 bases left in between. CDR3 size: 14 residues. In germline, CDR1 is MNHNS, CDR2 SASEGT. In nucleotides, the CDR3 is TGTGCCAGCAGTGAAGCGGACAGGAACACTGAAGCTTTCTTT. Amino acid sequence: CASSEADRNTEAFF.